The T cell receptor beta chain under discussion was sequenced for a study of monozygotic twins with inflammatory bowel disease. A note on this clonotype: Its antigen remains unidentified.

Two nested PCRs, of about 16 and 10 cycles, processed TCRalpha and TCRbeta cDNA. TCRdb derives one entry per CDR3 protein from the 5' RACE reads, leaving out DNA. This listing includes some 170,000 distinct CDR3 sequences. CDR1 MNHEY and CDR2 SVGEGT come from the germline V gene. The CDR3 extends over 16 amino acids. Whole blood supplied total RNA, and T cells were not sorted. Study results and caveats: Healthy co-twins exceeded IBD patients in TCRbeta diversity as measured by inverse Simpson. Especially with disease activity, IBD patients had fewer clonotypes in common with others than healthy twins did.

The V gene is TRBV6-2 or TRBV6-3, the J gene TRBJ2-1; TCRdb's D call, TRBD2, is unchecked because there is no DNA. The sequencing input was blood. The receptor was isolated from a human donor with ulcerative colitis or Crohn's disease, or a healthy co-twin of an affected twin (not recorded which). The CDR3 loop is CASSYSGTSGNNEQFF.